The rows below give T cell receptor beta chains drawn from one sample of a study of response to subunit inactivated influenza vaccine. MiXCR, run by TCRdb on the RT-PCR reads, gives a single entry per CDR3 protein. The data hold about 540,000 distinct CDR3 sequences, with under 25% observed a single time. This sample was also put to use in a study of T cells expressing NK-cell markers.

Source: CD4+ T cells sorted from PBMCs, taken approximately 13 days after vaccination. The receptors come from a man aged 45-60 years who received an inactivated influenza vaccine. The CDR3 runs from the conserved cysteine through the conserved F or W. Fields, in order: J gene, D gene, V gene, clone size, CDR3 protein, CDR3 DNA. D genes are given only for firm matches. Part of the rows lack a size; the others show once, few, many or a class for expanded clones.

J gene: TRBJ2-4; D gene: TRBD1; V gene: TRBV7-2; clone size: NA; CDR3 protein: CASSFRTGEAKNIQYF; CDR3 DNA: TGTGCCAGCAGCTTTAGGACAGGGGAGGCCAAAAACATTCAGTACTTC
J gene: TRBJ2-7; D gene: NA; V gene: TRBV24-1; clone size: NA; CDR3 protein: CATSDKTGNPDEQYF; CDR3 DNA: TGTGCCACCAGTGACAAGACAGGAAACCCTGACGAGCAGTACTTC
J gene: TRBJ2-3; D gene: TRBD2; V gene: TRBV7-2; clone size: few; CDR3 protein: CASSLGLANTDTQYF; CDR3 DNA: TGTGCCAGCAGCCTGGGACTAGCGAACACAGATACGCAGTATTTT
J gene: TRBJ2-3; D gene: TRBD2; V gene: TRBV20-1; clone size: NA; CDR3 protein: CSAKKLAGDTDTQYF; CDR3 DNA: TGCAGTGCTAAAAAACTAGCGGGGGACACAGATACGCAGTATTTT
J gene: TRBJ1-4; D gene: TRBD1; V gene: TRBV30; clone size: NA; CDR3 protein: CAWSVRRGLGEKLFF; CDR3 DNA: TGTGCCTGGAGTGTACGCAGGGGGCTAGGAGAAAAACTGTTTTTT
J gene: TRBJ2-7; D gene: TRBD2; V gene: TRBV20-1; clone size: few; CDR3 protein: CSASRLAGAREQYF; CDR3 DNA: TGCAGTGCTAGCCGACTAGCGGGAGCTCGGGAGCAGTACTTC
J gene: TRBJ2-2; D gene: NA; V gene: TRBV4-1; clone size: NA; CDR3 protein: CASSQLTSRGPEGTGELFF; CDR3 DNA: TGCGCCAGCAGCCAACTTACCTCTCGGGGGCCGGAGGGCACCGGGGAGCTGTTTTTT
J gene: TRBJ2-7; D gene: NA; V gene: TRBV7-8; clone size: NA; CDR3 protein: CASSLPNGDEQYF; CDR3 DNA: TGTGCCAGCAGCTTACCGAACGGGGACGAGCAGTACTTC
J gene: TRBJ2-3; D gene: TRBD2; V gene: TRBV4-3; clone size: NA; CDR3 protein: CASSVTSGDTQYF; CDR3 DNA: TGCGCCAGCAGCGTGACTAGCGGAGATACGCAGTATTTT
J gene: TRBJ2-7; D gene: TRBD2; V gene: TRBV6-1; clone size: NA; CDR3 protein: CASLPAGGYEQYF; CDR3 DNA: TGTGCCAGCCTCCCAGCGGGAGGGTACGAGCAGTACTTC
J gene: TRBJ1-1; D gene: TRBD1; V gene: TRBV7-2; clone size: many; CDR3 protein: CASSLNRGHTEAFF; CDR3 DNA: TGTGCCAGCAGCTTAAATAGGGGGCACACTGAAGCTTTCTTT
J gene: TRBJ2-7; D gene: TRBD1; V gene: TRBV10-3; clone size: NA; CDR3 protein: CAISESGQRAYEQYF; CDR3 DNA: TGTGCCATCAGTGAGTCGGGACAGAGAGCCTACGAGCAGTACTTC
J gene: TRBJ2-3; D gene: TRBD2; V gene: TRBV3-1; clone size: few; CDR3 protein: CASSQRPGLAGRTDTQYF; CDR3 DNA: TGTGCCAGCAGCCAGCGGCCGGGACTAGCGGGAAGAACAGATACGCAGTATTTT
J gene: TRBJ2-1; D gene: NA; V gene: TRBV4-1; clone size: NA; CDR3 protein: CASSQMTVGDSRQFF; CDR3 DNA: TGCGCCAGCAGCCAAATGACAGTGGGGGACTCGAGGCAGTTCTTC
J gene: TRBJ1-2; D gene: NA; V gene: TRBV20-1; clone size: many; CDR3 protein: CSARASANYGYTF; CDR3 DNA: TGCAGTGCTAGAGCTTCGGCTAACTATGGCTACACCTTC
J gene: TRBJ2-5; D gene: NA; V gene: TRBV7-9; clone size: NA; CDR3 protein: CASSSTGGGQETQYF; CDR3 DNA: TGTGCCAGCAGTTCTACAGGTGGGGGGCAAGAGACCCAGTACTTC
J gene: TRBJ1-1; D gene: NA; V gene: TRBV29-1; clone size: NA; CDR3 protein: CSVGSLNTEAFF; CDR3 DNA: TGCAGCGTGGGGAGTCTGAACACTGAAGCTTTCTTT
J gene: TRBJ2-7; D gene: TRBD1; V gene: TRBV20-1; clone size: few; CDR3 protein: CSADRTGRYYEQYF; CDR3 DNA: TGCAGTGCGGACCGGACAGGGAGATACTACGAGCAGTACTTC
J gene: TRBJ2-1; D gene: NA; V gene: TRBV20-1; clone size: NA; CDR3 protein: CSARSLENEQFF; CDR3 DNA: TGCAGTGCTAGATCCCTAGAGAATGAGCAGTTCTTC
J gene: TRBJ2-7; D gene: NA; V gene: TRBV6-2/TRBV6-3; clone size: NA; CDR3 protein: CASSRVILQYF; CDR3 DNA: TGTGCCAGCAGCCGCGTAATCTTGCAGTACTTC
J gene: TRBJ2-6; D gene: TRBD1; V gene: TRBV28; clone size: NA; CDR3 protein: CASRDGTGVVSGANVLTF; CDR3 DNA: TGTGCCAGCAGGGACGGGACAGGGGTAGTATCTGGGGCCAACGTCCTGACTTTC
J gene: TRBJ2-2; D gene: TRBD2; V gene: TRBV2; clone size: NA; CDR3 protein: CASSVLAGGDTGELFF; CDR3 DNA: TGTGCCAGCAGTGTTCTAGCGGGGGGGGACACCGGGGAGCTGTTTTTT
J gene: TRBJ1-6; D gene: TRBD1; V gene: TRBV7-9; clone size: few; CDR3 protein: CASSSGQDHSPLHF; CDR3 DNA: TGTGCCAGCAGCTCTGGACAGGACCATTCACCCCTCCACTTT
J gene: TRBJ2-2; D gene: NA; V gene: TRBV6-2/TRBV6-3; clone size: NA; CDR3 protein: CAIKGGANTGELFF; CDR3 DNA: TGTGCCATTAAAGGCGGCGCGAACACCGGGGAGCTGTTTTTT
J gene: TRBJ2-2; D gene: NA; V gene: TRBV21-1; clone size: NA; CDR3 protein: CASSTVAGENTGELFF; CDR3 DNA: TGTGCCAGCAGCACAGTAGCGGGGGAGAACACCGGGGAGCTGTTTTTT
J gene: TRBJ1-1; D gene: NA; V gene: TRBV20-1; clone size: NA; CDR3 protein: CSARGGERGTEAFF; CDR3 DNA: TGCAGTGCTAGGGGCGGGGAGAGAGGCACTGAAGCTTTCTTT
J gene: TRBJ2-1; D gene: NA; V gene: TRBV5-1; clone size: NA; CDR3 protein: CASSSKIPGPRMGNEQFF; CDR3 DNA: TGCGCCAGCAGCTCCAAAATCCCGGGACCCCGAATGGGGAATGAGCAGTTCTTC
J gene: TRBJ1-1; D gene: NA; V gene: TRBV6-2/TRBV6-3; clone size: NA; CDR3 protein: CASSRSAEAFF; CDR3 DNA: TGTGCCAGCAGTCGGAGTGCTGAAGCTTTCTTT
J gene: TRBJ1-1; D gene: NA; V gene: TRBV6-2/TRBV6-3; clone size: NA; CDR3 protein: CASREPGTQNTEAFF; CDR3 DNA: TGTGCCAGCAGAGAACCCGGGACACAGAACACTGAAGCTTTCTTT
J gene: TRBJ2-1; D gene: NA; V gene: TRBV10-3; clone size: few; CDR3 protein: CAITNRYDGRNEQFF; CDR3 DNA: TGTGCCATCACCAATAGATATGACGGAAGGAATGAGCAGTTCTTC
J gene: TRBJ2-5; D gene: TRBD1; V gene: TRBV9; clone size: many; CDR3 protein: CASSVGTGGGETQYF; CDR3 DNA: TGTGCCAGCAGCGTAGGGACAGGGGGCGGGGAGACCCAGTACTTC
J gene: TRBJ1-5; D gene: TRBD1; V gene: TRBV4-3; clone size: NA; CDR3 protein: CASSQDRGRDQPQHF; CDR3 DNA: TGCGCCAGCAGCCAGGACAGGGGTAGAGATCAGCCCCAGCATTTT
J gene: TRBJ2-3; D gene: NA; V gene: TRBV24-1; clone size: NA; CDR3 protein: CATSVSDTQYF; CDR3 DNA: TGTGCCACCAGTGTCTCAGATACGCAGTATTTT
J gene: TRBJ1-4; D gene: NA; V gene: TRBV12-3/TRBV12-4; clone size: NA; CDR3 protein: CASSFSTQNEKLFF; CDR3 DNA: TGTGCCAGCAGTTTTTCGACCCAGAATGAAAAACTGTTTTTT
J gene: TRBJ2-3; D gene: TRBD2; V gene: TRBV28; clone size: NA; CDR3 protein: CASSGGGPTDTQYF; CDR3 DNA: TGTGCCAGCAGTGGGGGGGGACCCACAGATACGCAGTATTTT
J gene: TRBJ2-1; D gene: NA; V gene: TRBV28; clone size: NA; CDR3 protein: CASDTGTPNNEQFF; CDR3 DNA: TGTGCCAGCGACACCGGGACTCCGAACAATGAGCAGTTCTTC
J gene: TRBJ2-7; D gene: TRBD1; V gene: TRBV5-1; clone size: once; CDR3 protein: CASSRQRTGFHEQYF; CDR3 DNA: TGCGCCAGCAGCCGTCAACGGACAGGATTTCACGAGCAGTACTTC
J gene: TRBJ2-2; D gene: NA; V gene: TRBV28; clone size: few; CDR3 protein: CASSLLIIAGTNTGELFF; CDR3 DNA: TGTGCCAGCAGTTTATTGATTATCGCCGGGACAAACACCGGGGAGCTGTTTTTT
J gene: TRBJ2-1; D gene: NA; V gene: TRBV29-1; clone size: NA; CDR3 protein: CSVELVNEQFF; CDR3 DNA: TGCAGCGTTGAATTGGTGAATGAGCAGTTCTTC
J gene: TRBJ1-2; D gene: NA; V gene: TRBV2; clone size: NA; CDR3 protein: CASRLTDYGYTF; CDR3 DNA: TGTGCCAGCAGACTGACAGACTATGGCTACACCTTC
J gene: TRBJ2-2; D gene: TRBD2; V gene: TRBV12-3/TRBV12-4; clone size: many; CDR3 protein: CASSIFSGSNTGELFF; CDR3 DNA: TGTGCCAGCAGCATTTTTAGCGGGTCGAACACCGGGGAGCTGTTTTTT
J gene: TRBJ2-2; D gene: NA; V gene: TRBV19; clone size: few; CDR3 protein: CASSWIGQLTGELFF; CDR3 DNA: TGTGCCAGTAGTTGGATCGGACAGCTCACCGGGGAGCTGTTTTTT
J gene: TRBJ2-3; D gene: TRBD2; V gene: TRBV15; clone size: many; CDR3 protein: CATSRDKAGEGTQYF; CDR3 DNA: TGTGCCACCAGCAGAGATAAGGCGGGAGAAGGTACGCAGTATTTT
J gene: TRBJ1-1; D gene: NA; V gene: TRBV5-1; clone size: few; CDR3 protein: CASSYSGAGNEAFF; CDR3 DNA: TGCGCCAGCAGTTATTCAGGGGCTGGAAATGAAGCTTTCTTT
J gene: TRBJ2-2; D gene: TRBD2; V gene: TRBV12-3/TRBV12-4; clone size: NA; CDR3 protein: CASTGTSGGRYGELFF; CDR3 DNA: TGTGCCAGCACCGGGACTAGCGGGGGGAGATACGGGGAGCTGTTTTTT
J gene: TRBJ1-2; D gene: TRBD1; V gene: TRBV10-3; clone size: NA; CDR3 protein: CAISESADRAYGYTF; CDR3 DNA: TGTGCCATCAGTGAGTCCGCGGACAGGGCCTATGGCTACACCTTC
J gene: TRBJ2-5; D gene: NA; V gene: TRBV20-1; clone size: NA; CDR3 protein: CSALGVEWETQYF; CDR3 DNA: TGCAGTGCACTGGGGGTCGAGTGGGAGACCCAGTACTTC
J gene: TRBJ1-1; D gene: NA; V gene: TRBV7-9; clone size: NA; CDR3 protein: CASSLEGPNTEAFF; CDR3 DNA: TGTGCCAGCAGCTTAGAGGGACCAAACACTGAAGCTTTCTTT
J gene: TRBJ2-7; D gene: NA; V gene: TRBV30; clone size: few; CDR3 protein: CAWSVFGGDEQYF; CDR3 DNA: TGTGCCTGGAGTGTATTTGGAGGGGACGAGCAGTACTTC
J gene: TRBJ2-1; D gene: TRBD1; V gene: TRBV4-1; clone size: NA; CDR3 protein: CASSQKSVNTGVNEQFF; CDR3 DNA: TGCGCCAGCAGCCAAAAATCGGTCAACACAGGGGTCAATGAGCAGTTCTTC
J gene: TRBJ2-7; D gene: NA; V gene: TRBV6-1; clone size: NA; CDR3 protein: CASRVRTALTYEQYF; CDR3 DNA: TGTGCCAGCAGAGTAAGGACAGCCCTAACCTACGAGCAGTACTTC
J gene: TRBJ1-1; D gene: TRBD1; V gene: TRBV29-1; clone size: few; CDR3 protein: CSADIRGLVTEAFF; CDR3 DNA: TGCAGCGCGGACATCAGGGGGCTGGTCACTGAAGCTTTCTTT
J gene: TRBJ1-5; D gene: NA; V gene: TRBV29-1; clone size: few; CDR3 protein: CSVLRNNQPQHF; CDR3 DNA: TGCAGCGTTTTACGGAACAATCAGCCCCAGCATTTT